The source of this TCR beta chain is a study of T cell changes during pregnancy in multiple sclerosis. Assay: immunoSEQ multiplex PCR; the TCRdb copy retains only in-frame clones and omits some. The table lists about 44,000 clones, approximately 96% of them singletons. V shed 8 bases and J shed 7 bases, with 9 bases lying between them. The CDR3 runs to 10 residues. Germline V gene sequence: CDR1 MDHEN, CDR2 SYDVKM. The TCR was taken from a female donor with multiple sclerosis, enrolled in a pregnancy study. The sequencing here drew on peripheral blood, taken in the second trimester of pregnancy. The chain employs TRBV28 and TRBJ2-7, with a weak D call TRBD2 (5 bases). Here the CDR3 DNA reads TGTGCCAGCGGTTGGAGGGAGCAGTACTTC. Translated: CASGWREQYF.